The 3 T cell receptor beta chains below come from one sample, sequenced in a study of response to subunit inactivated influenza vaccine. TCRdb re-called the RT-PCR reads with MiXCR, one entry per CDR3 protein. The data hold about 780,000 distinct CDR3 sequences, with approximately 17% observed a single time. Sequencing used PBMCs from blood, obtained 5 days after vaccination. Every receptor here comes from a man in his fifties who received an inactivated influenza vaccine.

The genes are TRBV5-1 and TRBJ2-2; TRBD1 is a possible D gene (6 bases). The CDR3 consists of 15 residues. Germline values: CDR1 SGHRS, CDR2 YFSETQ. The ends were cut back, 0 bases at V and 5 bases at J, with 11 bases in the middle. The DNA of the CDR3 is TGCGCCAGCAGCTTGGTTACAGGGACGACCGGGGAGCTGTTTTTT. It is translated as CASSLVTGTTGELFF.

The chain carries TRBV28 and TRBJ2-7; the match to TRBD2 covers 10 bases. Germline values: CDR1 MDHEN, CDR2 SYDVKM. The J segment lost 2 bases and the V segment lost 0 bases, leaving 7 bases of the junction unmatched. The CDR3 loop spans 17 amino acids. The chain's CDR3 is CASSLWPSGRTPYEQYF. CDR3 nucleotide sequence: TGTGCCAGCAGTTTATGGCCTAGCGGGAGAACGCCCTACGAGCAGTACTTC.

This clonotype appeared a few times. J is TRBJ2-7 and V is TRBV5-1, with a weak D call TRBD2 (6 bases). Per the germline V gene, CDR1 is SGHRS and CDR2 is YFSETQ. There are 14 residues in the CDR3. Trimming cost V 3 bases and J 0 bases, with 10 bases left between them. The CDR3 reads CASSSRLGSYEQYF. In DNA form, the CDR3 reads TGCGCCAGCAGCTCTCGACTAGGCTCCTACGAGCAGTACTTC.